The rows below give T cell receptor beta chains drawn from one sample of a study of blood T cell repertoires in COVID-19. The data were produced by immunoSEQ multiplex PCR, yet TCRdb's version contains in-frame clones alone and is incomplete. The sample shows around 40,000 clones, 65% to 85% of them seen only once. Specimen: peripheral blood. These receptors all stem from an elderly woman with active or convalescent COVID-19. CDR3s include the opening cysteine and the closing phenylalanine or tryptophan. A D gene is named only where the DNA matches it firmly. Clone size is stated in some rows and not others, as once, few, many or a class when expanded.

.	once	TRBV2	TRBJ1-5	CASSRGQSSNQPQHF	TGTGCCAGCAGCCGAGGACAGTCTAGCAATCAGCCCCAGCATTTT
TRBD1	.	TRBV11-3	TRBJ2-2	CASSSWTGTNTGELFF	TGTGCCAGCAGCTCCTGGACAGGGACGAACACCGGGGAGCTGTTTTTT
TRBD1	.	TRBV2	TRBJ1-1	CASTDRDRGSQKNTEAFF	TGTGCCAGCACCGACCGGGACAGGGGGTCGCAAAAGAACACTGAAGCTTTCTTT
TRBD2	.	TRBV27	TRBJ2-1	CASSPGGRARDNEQFF	TGTGCCAGCAGCCCTGGCGGGAGGGCGAGAGACAATGAGCAGTTCTTC
TRBD1	.	TRBV5-1	TRBJ1-1	CASSWTGLNTEAFF	TGCGCCAGCAGCTGGACAGGGCTAAACACTGAAGCTTTCTTT
.	.	TRBV2	TRBJ1-1	CASTGGRYTEAFF	TGTGCCAGCACCGGTGGGAGGTACACTGAAGCTTTCTTT
TRBD2	.	TRBV5-1	TRBJ2-1	CASRERDGNSYNEQFF	TGCGCCAGCCGAGAGCGGGACGGAAACTCCTACAATGAGCAGTTCTTC
.	.	TRBV3-1/TRBV3-2	TRBJ2-7	CASSQGGSHEQYF	TGTGCCAGCAGCCAAGGAGGTAGCCACGAGCAGTACTTC
TRBD1	.	TRBV4-1	TRBJ2-4	CASSQPSIRGTKNIQYF	TGCGCCAGCAGCCAACCCTCCATCAGGGGGACCAAAAACATTCAGTACTTC
.	.	TRBV18	TRBJ2-2	CASSRAGVTGELFF	TGTGCCAGCTCTCGGGCAGGGGTCACCGGGGAGCTGTTTTTT